The present entry profiles one T cell receptor (beta chain) with its context. Its target is unknown. These data originate in a study of T cells after yellow fever vaccination. Regarding the study as a whole: The CD4 and CD8 compartments had a small share of their clonotypes in common. Most primary-vaccination clones recurred post-booster (approximately 95% CD4, over 70% CD8).

Trimming removed 0 bases at V and 8 bases at J, with 9 bases between. This CDR3 is 13 amino acids long. From germline, CDR1 is SNHLY and CDR2 FYNNEI. Generation of TCR cDNA used 5'RACE template switching (which added a universal primer site and UMIs). TCRdb re-called the 5' RACE reads with MiXCR, one entry per CDR3 protein. This table has 450,000 to 550,000 distinct CDR3 sequences, 20% to 25% appearing once. V and J are TRBV2 and TRBJ2-3; a weak D match, TRBD2 (5 bases). Sequenced material: PBMCs, taken roughly 23 days after the first yellow fever vaccination. The TCR was taken from a man between 18 and 29 years old who received the YFV17D yellow fever vaccine. Written as DNA, the CDR3 is TGTGCCAGCAGTGAAGCGCTTGAGGGTACGCAGTATTTT. It codes for CASSEALEGTQYF.